This T cell receptor beta chain was captured in a study of blood T cells in healthy people across ages. V was trimmed by 1 base and J by 3 bases, leaving 4 bases between them. The CDR3 runs 13 residues. Germline V gives CDR1 LNHNV, CDR2 YYDKDF (reference sequence). Of note for this clonotype: Its cognate antigen is unknown.

Using a J-beta primer mix together with a sample-barcoded 5' primer, a second PCR was run for roughly 6 to 12 cycles. Every single cDNA molecule received a tag from a template-switch adaptor with 12 random nucleotides. TCRdb independently ran MiXCR on the 5' RACE reads; one entry per CDR3 protein. The sample yields fewer than 2,000,000 distinct CDR3 sequences, 30% to 40% seen once. Study-wide findings and caveats: Donor CMV infection status was unknown, possibly confounding age-related changes in expanded clonotypes. Age showed a roughly linear inverse relationship with TCR beta diversity per million T cells.

The study isolated at least 6 million PBMCs from each sample. The specimen sequenced was blood. The receptor was derived from a woman aged 30 to 39 in good health. This rearrangement joins TRBV15 to TRBJ2-1; D unclear. CDR3 bases: TGTGCCACCAGCAGAGTTTACTACAATGAGCAGTTCTTC. Its translation: CATSRVYYNEQFF.